One sample yielded the 27 T cell receptor beta chains listed below, sequenced in a study of OX40 agonist ivuxolimab in advanced cancers. Libraries were prepared by immunoSEQ multiplex PCR; TCRdb keeps only in-frame clonotypes and omits some of them. This repertoire shows tens of thousands of clones, around 93% found once; its top ten account for roughly 12%. The sequencing used CD4+ or CD8+ T cells sorted from blood, collected in a trial of the OX40 agonist ivuxolimab. Receptors originate from an adult with an advanced solid tumor such as melanoma, head and neck, liver or kidney cancer.

This clone has just one count. The CDR3, as DNA: TGCGCCAGCAGCTCTGATAACAGGGGGGTTAATGAGCAGTTCTTC. As protein: CASSSDNRGVNEQFF. The rearrangement joins TRBV5-1 to TRBJ2-1; 8 bases are shared with TRBD1. V shed 3 bases and J 7 bases; nucleotides not matched to a gene: 9. Germline CDR1 is SGHRS and CDR2 is YFSETQ. The CDR3 runs to 15 residues.

There are a few counts of this clone. The DNA for the CDR3 is TGTGCCAGCAGTTTTCAGATTTTAGCCGGACAGGACCAAGAGACCCAGTACTTC. Translated: CASSFQILAGQDQETQYF. This chain connects TRBV28 to TRBJ2-5, with TRBD1 matching over 7 bases. V shed 3 bases and J 0 bases; nucleotides not matched to a gene: 13. The CDR3 has 18 residues. In germline, CDR1 is MDHEN, CDR2 SYDVKM.

V and J are TRBV5-1 and TRBJ2-7, with D possibly matching TRBD2 (7 bases). Between the trimmed V and J ends, which lost 0 bases and 5 bases, there was a span of 9 bases. The CDR3 totals 13 residues. Germline-derived CDR1 and CDR2 are SGHRS and YFSETQ. The CDR3 nucleotides read TGCGCCAGCAGCTTGGGAGGGGGGGACGAGCAGTACTTC. This encodes CASSLGGGDEQYF.

This chain connects TRBV28 to TRBJ2-1; D may be TRBD1 (5 bases). CDR1 and CDR2 from the germline V gene are MDHEN and SYDVKM. This CDR3 has 16 residues. Trimming pared 7 bases from V and 0 bases from J, leaving 16 bases between. The CDR3 loop is CASNPRRQGSYNEQFF. The CDR3 nucleotides are TGTGCCAGCAACCCCCGACGGCAGGGCTCCTACAATGAGCAGTTCTTC. Based on the CDR3 plus reference TRBV28 and TRBJ2-1, the full variable domain is DVKVTQSSRYLVKRTGEKVFLECVQDMDHENMFWYRQDPGLGLRLIYFSYDVKMKEKGDIPEGYSVSREKKERFSLILESASTNQTSMYLCASNPRRQGSYNEQFFGPGTRLTVL.

The CDR3 sequence is CASSQEGLAGGGGELFF. The CDR3 bases are TGCGCCAGCAGCCAAGAGGGACTAGCGGGAGGAGGCGGGGAGCTGTTTTTT. The chain combines TRBV4-3 with TRBJ2-2; 15 bases fit TRBD2. V shed 0 bases, J shed 7 bases, and the junction held 3 bases outside the gene matches. Looked up from germline, CDR1 is LGHNA and CDR2 is YSLEER. The CDR3 is made up of 17 amino acids.

The rearrangement links TRBV7-9 to TRBJ2-1; D uncertain. The CDR3 runs to 9 residues. Germline CDR1 is SEHNR and CDR2 is FQNEAQ (reference sequence). V was cut by 10 bases and J by 10 bases, with 8 bases left in between. CDR3 sequence: CAIGSEQFF. CDR3 sequence (DNA): TGTGCCATTGGGTCGGAGCAGTTCTTC.

A single count supports this clone. This rearrangement joins TRBV23-1 to TRBJ2-5; 7 bases line up with TRBD2. TRBV23-1 is an ORF, and what it does is uncertain. This CDR3 is built from 17 residues. With 1 base clipped from V and 5 bases from J, the junction kept 13 bases outside the gene matches. The CDR3 DNA reads TGCGCCAGCAGTCAATTAGGGCCCCGGGGAGGGTTGGAGACCCAGTACTTC. Translating gives CASSQLGPRGGLETQYF.

The CDR3, as DNA: TGTGCCAGTAGTATTCTCAACACCTGGGGCGAGCAGTACTTC. As protein: CASSILNTWGEQYF. The V and J genes are TRBV19 and TRBJ2-7; no firm D call. Germline CDR1 LNHDA, CDR2 SQIVND (reference sequence). The V end was cut by 3 bases, the J end by 6 bases, with 15 bases between. The CDR3 covers 14 residues.

The chain has TRBV10-1 and TRBJ2-1; D remains ambiguous. With 3 bases removed from V and 0 bases from J, the gap between germline ends came to 9 bases. The CDR3 consists of 15 residues. Germline V gene sequence: CDR1 WNHNN, CDR2 SYGVQD (reference sequence). CDR3 nucleotides: TGCGCCAGCAGTGACGGGCGGAGCTCCTACAATGAGCAGTTCTTC. Translated: CASSDGRSSYNEQFF.

This chain joins TRBV5-1 and TRBJ2-1; no definite D call. Between the trimmed V and J ends, which lost 5 bases and 1 base, there was a span of 7 bases. The CDR3 runs to 13 residues. Germline CDR1 SGHRS, CDR2 YFSETQ. The CDR3 coding sequence is TGCGCCAGCAGAGGCGGATCCTACAATGAGCAGTTCTTC. It yields the protein CASRGGSYNEQFF.

The genes are TRBV7-9 and TRBJ2-3; no clear D gene. This CDR3 contains 16 residues. Trimming took 5 bases from V and 0 from J, leaving 15 bases between them. The germline V gene encodes CDR1 SEHNR and CDR2 FQNEAQ (reference sequence). DNA for the CDR3: TGTGCCAGCAGCCCCGGAGTGGCTACAAGCACAGATACGCAGTATTTT. As protein: CASSPGVATSTDTQYF.

This sequence joins TRBV28 and TRBJ2-3; no definite D call. The germline V gene has CDR1 MDHEN and CDR2 SYDVKM. This CDR3 region has 11 residues. The V end was cut by 5 bases, the J end by 6 bases, with 6 bases between. The CDR3 sequence: CASSPQDTQYF. In DNA, the CDR3 is TGTGCCAGCAGTCCTCAGGATACGCAGTATTTT.

This clone was found once. This chain uses TRBV19 with TRBJ2-7; D unclear. V was clipped by 4 bases and J by 2 bases, with 15 bases between them. The CDR3 is made up of 15 amino acids. Germline loops: CDR1 LNHDA, CDR2 SQIVND (reference sequence). CDR3 region: CASSTATGSPYEQYF. The CDR3 DNA sequence: TGTGCCAGTAGTACTGCCACCGGATCCCCCTACGAGCAGTACTTC.

CDR3 in DNA: TGTGCCAGCAGCCCCCTCCGGGGCACTAATGAAAAACTGTTTTTT. It specifies CASSPLRGTNEKLFF. The chain combines TRBV7-9 with TRBJ1-4, with D possibly TRBD1 on 5 matching bases. The CDR3 has 15 amino acids. Germline CDR1 SEHNR, CDR2 FQNEAQ (reference sequence). Trimming stripped 5 bases from V and 2 bases from J, with 12 bases between.

The DNA of the CDR3 is TGTGCCACGAGCGGGGCGGGTTATAATTCACCCCTCCACTTT. It encodes CATSGAGYNSPLHF. The rearrangement links TRBV25-1 to TRBJ1-6; possible D gene TRBD1, 5 bases. CDR3 size: 14 residues. V dropped 10 bases and J dropped 4 bases, with 14 bases sitting between them. Looked up from germline, CDR1 is MGHDK and CDR2 is SYGVNS. The whole variable domain, remainder taken from reference TRBV25-1 and TRBJ1-6, is EADIYQTPRYLVIGTGKKITLECSQTMGHDKMYWYQQDPGMELHLIHYSYGVNSTEKGDLSSESTVSRIRTEHFPLTLESARPSHTSQYLCATSGAGYNSPLHFGNGTRLTVT.

This clone was counted a few times. Other DNA sequences in the sample encode the same CDR3. This sequence joins TRBV27 and TRBJ2-2; D possibly corresponds to TRBD2 (5 bases). This CDR3 contains 14 residues. Trimming pared 3 bases from V and 0 bases from J, leaving 5 bases between. Germline CDR1 and CDR2: MNHEY and SMNVEV (reference sequence). The CDR3 nucleotides read TGTGCCAGCAGTTTTAGCGCGAACACCGGGGAGCTGTTTTTT. It translates to CASSFSANTGELFF.

As to this clone: Other nucleotide sequences in the sample specify the same CDR3. The chain recombines TRBV21-1 with TRBJ2-7; the D call of TRBD1 is as the table states it, not checked on the DNA. TRBV21-1 is classified as a pseudogene. The CDR3 is 15 residues long. The CDR3 loop reads CASSKAAKDRESLYF. CDR3 DNA: TGTGCCAGCAGCAAGGCAGCTAAGGACAGGGAAAGCTTGTACTTC.

This clone occurred a few times. The rearrangement joins TRBV27 to TRBJ2-5; possibly TRBD1 for D (6 bases). Trimming took 2 bases from V and 2 from J, leaving 15 bases between them. CDR1 and CDR2 from the germline V gene are MNHEY and SMNVEV (reference sequence). The CDR3 runs to 16 residues. CDR3 amino acids: CASSLGAGDLQETQYF. CDR3 in DNA: TGTGCCAGCAGTTTAGGGGCAGGGGACCTTCAAGAGACCCAGTACTTC.

This CDR3 is CASRDTDTQYF. CDR3 sequence (DNA): TGTGCCAGCAGGGATACAGATACGCAGTATTTT. The chain links TRBV2 to TRBJ2-3, with D unresolved. V was cut by 6 bases and J by 3 bases, with 4 bases left in between. CDR3 size: 11 residues. The germline gives CDR1 SNHLY, CDR2 FYNNEI.

The chain employs TRBV7-9 and TRBJ2-1, with 9 bases identical to TRBD2. Per the germline V gene, CDR1 is SEHNR and CDR2 is FQNEAQ (reference sequence). The CDR3 runs to 19 residues. J gave up 1 base and V 0 bases, and 10 bases lay outside the gene matches. CDR3 sequence: CASSLALVVAGESYNEQFF. The CDR3 nucleotides are TGTGCCAGCAGCTTAGCGTTGGTCGTAGCGGGAGAGTCCTACAATGAGCAGTTCTTC.

A word on this clone: Other DNA sequences of this sample code for an identical CDR3. The chain employs TRBV27 and TRBJ2-7; the D gene is possibly TRBD1 (5 bases). This CDR3 is built from 13 residues. Germline-derived CDR1 and CDR2 are MNHEY and SMNVEV (reference sequence). Deletions cut 3 bases from V and 1 base from J, with 7 bases between. Written as DNA, the CDR3 is TGTGCCAGCAGTTTTTCAGGGTCCTACGAGCAGTACTTC. This codes for CASSFSGSYEQYF.

This sequence joins TRBV10-3 and TRBJ2-7; D remains unclear. The CDR3 is 12 residues long. The germline gives CDR1 ENHRY, CDR2 SYGVKD. The V end was cut by 3 bases, the J end by 4 bases, with 7 bases between. The chain's CDR3 is CAISDKSYEQYF. DNA of the CDR3: TGTGCCATCAGTGACAAGTCTTACGAGCAGTACTTC.

The chain carries TRBV6-5 and TRBJ2-7; D remains unclear. Trimming cost V 4 bases and J 5 bases, with 9 bases left between them. CDR1 and CDR2 (germline): MNHEY, SVGAGI. This CDR3 comprises 12 residues. CDR3 DNA sequence: TGTGCCAGCAGTTCACTTTGGAACGAGCAGTACTTC. Protein product: CASSSLWNEQYF.

The rearrangement uses TRBV28 and TRBJ2-7; 9 bases align to TRBD1. V was clipped by 5 bases and J by 6 bases; unmatched bases: 8. Germline V lookup: CDR1 MDHEN, CDR2 SYDVKM. This CDR3 is built from 14 residues. CDR3 nucleotides: TGTGCCAGCAGTGGCCGGGACAGGGATTTCGAGCAGTACTTC. It translates to CASSGRDRDFEQYF.

V gene TRBV11-3 combines with J gene TRBJ2-7; 7 bases are a match to TRBD2. From germline, CDR1 is SGHNT and CDR2 YENEEA. The CDR3 totals 18 residues. V was pared by 1 base and J by 2 bases, with 14 bases of the junction left unmatched. The CDR3, as DNA: TGTGCCAGCAGCTTAGTCCCCTTCTCTAGCGGTAGGGCCTACGAGCAGTACTTC. Translated, it gives CASSLVPFSSGRAYEQYF.

The chain employs TRBV7-9 and TRBJ2-3; D is ambiguous. Germline assignment: CDR1 SEHNR and CDR2 FQNEAQ (reference sequence). V shed 2 bases and J shed 2 bases, with 5 bases lying between them. There are 13 residues in the CDR3. The CDR3 bases are TGTGCCAGCAGCTTACCCTACACAGATACGCAGTATTTT. Its translation: CASSLPYTDTQYF.

J is TRBJ2-2 and V is TRBV6-4; D is ambiguous. V lost 6 bases and J lost 1, with 6 bases in between. The CDR3 spans 13 residues. Germline lookup yields CDR1 MRHNA and CDR2 SNTAGT. The CDR3: CASSPMNTGELFF. The CDR3 DNA follows: TGTGCCAGCAGCCCAATGAACACCGGGGAGCTGTTTTTT.